A single sample is the source of the 27 T cell receptor beta chains below, sequenced in a study of B cell selection in AIRE deficiency. CD4+CD127+ cells were sorted as the conventional CD4 T cells. Produced via immunoSEQ multiplex PCR; TCRdb's table is partial and in-frame only. The profile shows 20,000 to 25,000 clones, about 96% of them singletons. The sequenced sample was CD4+CD127+ conventional T cells sorted from PBMCs. The source is a human donor in good health.

The chain joins TRBV12-5 to TRBJ2-3, with a weak D call TRBD1 (5 bases). V lost 7 bases and J lost 2, with 7 bases in between. Germline V lookup: CDR1 LGHNT, CDR2 FRNRAP. The CDR3 loop spans 12 amino acids. The DNA of the CDR3 is TGTGCTAGTGTAGGGGCCACAGATACGCAGTATTTT. Translating it yields CASVGATDTQYF.

The chain carries TRBV28 and TRBJ1-2; D is unresolved. CDR3 length: 11 amino acids. The V gene's germline CDR1 is MDHEN and CDR2 SYDVKM. Trimming pared 7 bases from V and 6 bases from J, leaving 9 bases between. The chain's CDR3 is CASTGNDGYTF. CDR3 bases: TGTGCCAGCACGGGGAATGATGGCTACACCTTC.

The rearrangement uses TRBV6-6 and TRBJ1-5; unclear D gene. Trimming removed 6 bases from V and 4 bases from J, with 13 bases in between. The CDR3 extends over 14 amino acids. Germline V gives CDR1 MNHNY, CDR2 SVGAGI (reference sequence). In nucleotides, the CDR3 is TGTGCCAGCAGGCCGGACGGGCAGAATCAGCCCCAGCATTTT. Residues: CASRPDGQNQPQHF.

The chain recombines TRBV18 with TRBJ2-7, with TRBD2 matching 7 bases. The CDR3 runs 16 residues. V shed 2 bases, J shed 3 bases, and the junction held 10 bases outside the gene matches. Germline V gene data show CDR1 as KGHSH and CDR2 as LQKENI. DNA of the CDR3: TGTGCCAGCTCACCAGTGGCGGGAGAGCCGCTCTACGAGCAGTACTTC. This gives the protein CASSPVAGEPLYEQYF.

The gene calls are TRBV5-6 and TRBJ2-1; 11 nucleotides match TRBD2. Unmatched junction bases numbered 15, after V lost 2 bases and J lost 8 bases. CDR1 is SGHDT, CDR2 YYEEEE, per germline. The CDR3 is 18 residues long. CDR3 in DNA: TGTGCCAGCAGCTTCAGACTAGCGGGACCGAATGCACTGCATGAGCAGTTCTTC. Amino acid sequence: CASSFRLAGPNALHEQFF.

CDR3 DNA: TGTGCCAGCAGTTACGGGTTTGCAGATGAAAAACTGTTTTTT. This translates into CASSYGFADEKLFF. The V and J genes are TRBV6-5 and TRBJ1-4; no firm D call. Germline V gene lookup returns CDR1 MNHEY and CDR2 SVGAGI. The V and J ends lost 2 bases and 6 bases respectively, with 10 bases between them. The CDR3 has 14 amino acids.

This clone was recorded once. The genes are TRBV11-2 and TRBJ2-4; no clear D. With 5 bases removed from V and 8 bases from J, the gap between germline ends came to 13 bases. Looked up from germline, CDR1 is SGHAT and CDR2 is FQNNGV. The CDR3 has 13 amino acids. Here the CDR3 reads CASSVLHGDIQYF. Here the CDR3 DNA reads TGTGCCAGCAGCGTTCTCCATGGGGACATTCAGTACTTC.

The chain uses TRBV28 and TRBJ2-7, with D uncertain. This CDR3 is built from 12 residues. Germline-derived CDR1 and CDR2 are MDHEN and SYDVKM. V was shortened by 5 bases and J by 7 bases, with 12 bases between the two germline ends. CDR3 nucleotides: TGTGCCAGCAGTCCACCTCGCAAAGAGCAGTACTTC. Its protein product is CASSPPRKEQYF.

The chain recombines TRBV7-6 with TRBJ2-1, with TRBD2 matching over 9 bases. Trimming took 1 base from V and 3 from J; bases not matched to a gene: 4. Germline CDR1 reads SGHVS; CDR2 reads FNYEAQ. This CDR3 contains 16 residues. The CDR3 loop is CASSLGGGRVYNEQFF. As DNA, the CDR3 is TGTGCCAGCAGCTTAGGTGGCGGGAGGGTCTACAATGAGCAGTTCTTC.

The chain links TRBV5-1 to TRBJ2-5; unclear D gene. The CDR3 totals 16 residues. Trimming left V 2 bases short and J 1 base short, with 15 bases between. From germline, CDR1 is SGHRS and CDR2 YFSETQ. The CDR3 region is CASSFAQRAVQETQYF. DNA of the CDR3: TGCGCCAGCAGCTTTGCCCAAAGGGCGGTCCAAGAGACCCAGTACTTC.

This chain joins TRBV5-1 and TRBJ2-6; D is unclear. Germline V gives CDR1 SGHRS, CDR2 YFSETQ. The CDR3 is made up of 14 amino acids. Deletions cut 3 bases from V and 0 bases from J, with 4 bases between. This CDR3 reads CASSSSSGANVLTF. The CDR3 DNA sequence: TGCGCCAGCAGCTCGTCCTCTGGGGCCAACGTCCTGACTTTC.

The chain combines TRBV6-5 with TRBJ1-2, with 10 bases that match TRBD1. Per germline, CDR1 MNHEY and CDR2 SVGAGI. CDR3 length: 13 residues. J was trimmed by 6 bases and V by 7 bases; bases with no gene match: 5. The CDR3 DNA follows: TGTGCCAGCACCCGACAGGGGGCTAATGGCTACACCTTC. Encoded protein: CASTRQGANGYTF.

This sequence joins TRBV6-6 and TRBJ1-5; D uncertain. The germline V and J ends were trimmed by 2 bases and 2 bases, with 7 bases remaining between them. Germline V gene lookup returns CDR1 MNHNY and CDR2 SVGAGI (reference sequence). CDR3 length equals 14 residues. CDR3 bases: TGTGCCAGCAGTTACGCGGGTGGCAATCAGCCCCAGCATTTT. Translated: CASSYAGGNQPQHF.

The genes are TRBV11-2 and TRBJ1-1; D ambiguous. Germline-derived CDR1 and CDR2 are SGHAT and FQNNGV. This CDR3 has 13 amino acids. Trimming removed 2 bases at V and 7 bases at J, with 11 bases between. CDR3: CASSLLTEGEAFF. Here the CDR3 DNA reads TGTGCCAGCAGCTTACTCACCGAGGGTGAAGCTTTCTTT.

This clone came up once. The chain combines TRBV2 with TRBJ2-7; a possible D gene is TRBD2 (6 bases). Germline values: CDR1 SNHLY, CDR2 FYNNEI. The CDR3 runs to 13 residues. V lost 7 bases and J lost 2, with 12 bases in between. CDR3 DNA: TGTGCCAGCAAAAGGGACTCAGCCTACGAGCAGTACTTC. Encoded protein: CASKRDSAYEQYF.

J is TRBJ1-4 and V is TRBV2; 9 nucleotides match TRBD1. V was pared by 5 bases and J by 8 bases, with 6 bases of the junction left unmatched. Germline-derived CDR1 and CDR2 are SNHLY and FYNNEI. This CDR3 has 14 amino acids. The CDR3 loop reads CASSQGTGLEKLFF. The CDR3 DNA sequence: TGTGCCAGCAGTCAAGGGACAGGGCTCGAAAAACTGTTTTTT.

This sequence joins TRBV5-4 and TRBJ1-1; D is perhaps TRBD1 (6 bases). The CDR3 loop spans 15 amino acids. Trimming removed 4 bases at V and 0 bases at J, with 13 bases between. Germline V CDR1 and CDR2: SGHNT, YYREEE (reference sequence). For the CDR3, the DNA is TGTGCCAGCAGCCCGAGGACAGCTTTGAACACTGAAGCTTTCTTT. Protein product: CASSPRTALNTEAFF.

The chain joins TRBV6-5 to TRBJ1-1, with 8 nucleotides matching TRBD1. V dropped 5 bases and J dropped 1; count of bases not matched to a gene: 0. CDR3 length: 13 amino acids. CDR1 is MNHEY and CDR2 is SVGAGI in the germline V gene. CDR3 sequence: CASSTGGNTEAFF. The CDR3 bases are TGTGCCAGCAGTACAGGGGGGAACACTGAAGCTTTCTTT.

The rearrangement uses TRBV14 and TRBJ2-2, with D unresolved. In germline, CDR1 is SGHDN, CDR2 FVKESK. With 5 bases removed from V and 7 bases from J, the gap between germline ends came to 11 bases. The CDR3 runs to 13 residues. The CDR3 bases are TGTGCCAGCAGCAATTTCATTCTCGGGGAGCTGTTTTTT. Translation: CASSNFILGELFF.

Comments on this clone: Distinct nucleotide sequences in the sample also encode this CDR3. This chain connects TRBV18 to TRBJ2-5; no firm D call. The V end was cut by 4 bases, the J end by 2 bases, with 2 bases between. Germline CDR1 is KGHSH and CDR2 is LQKENI. This CDR3 has 11 amino acids. CDR3 DNA: TGTGCCAGCTCACTGCAAGAGACCCAGTACTTC. Its translation: CASSLQETQYF. The entire variable domain, with the rest obtained from reference TRBV18 and TRBJ2-5, is as follows: NAGVMQNPRHLVRRRGQEARLRCSPMKGHSHVYWYRQLPEEGLKFMVYLQKENIIDESGMPKERFSAEFPKEGPSILRIQQVVRGDSAAYFCASSLQETQYFGPGTRLLVL.

The chain combines TRBV5-4 with TRBJ2-2; D unresolved. The germline V gene has CDR1 SGHNT and CDR2 YYREEE (reference sequence). V lost 4 bases, J lost 6 bases, and 13 bases lay in between. There are 14 residues in the CDR3. The CDR3 bases are TGTGCCAGCAGCCCCGTGCCCGGTGCCGGGGAGCTGTTTTTT. Residues: CASSPVPGAGELFF.

The V call is TRBV5-1, the J call TRBJ2-2, with D perhaps TRBD1 (5 bases). Germline loops: CDR1 SGHRS, CDR2 YFSETQ. Trimming removed 5 bases at V and 6 bases at J, with 14 bases between. The CDR3 contains 14 residues. The CDR3 DNA sequence: TGCGCCAGCAGGCAGGCCTTAGGGGCCGGGGAGCTGTTTTTT. This encodes CASRQALGAGELFF.

The chain has TRBV4-3 and TRBJ1-2, with D unclear. The CDR3 length is 15 residues. The V and J ends lost 1 base and 2 bases respectively, with 11 bases between them. CDR1 is LGHNA, CDR2 YSLEER, per germline. The CDR3 DNA sequence: TGCGCCAGCAGCCAAGCCGACGCTGGAAACTATGGCTACACCTTC. It translates to CASSQADAGNYGYTF.

The chain employs TRBV28 and TRBJ2-7, with 9 bases matching TRBD1. This CDR3 has 18 amino acids. Germline V gene data show CDR1 as MDHEN and CDR2 as SYDVKM. V was clipped by 6 bases and J by 2 bases; unmatched bases: 17. Written as DNA, the CDR3 is TGTGCCAGCAGACCGACTAGGGTCGACAGGGGGTCCACCTACGAGCAGTACTTC. This codes for CASRPTRVDRGSTYEQYF. Complete variable domain (other parts from reference TRBV28 and TRBJ2-7): DVKVTQSSRYLVKRTGEKVFLECVQDMDHENMFWYRQDPGLGLRLIYFSYDVKMKEKGDIPEGYSVSREKKERFSLILESASTNQTSMYLCASRPTRVDRGSTYEQYFGPGTRLTVT.

In nucleotides, the CDR3 is TGTGCCAGCACCCTTGGGCATTCGAGGGGGGCCAACGTCCTGACTTTC. The encoded protein is CASTLGHSRGANVLTF. The V gene is TRBV5-6, the J gene TRBJ2-6, with D unresolved. Germline V gives CDR1 SGHDT, CDR2 YYEEEE. Trimming pared 6 bases from V and 4 bases from J, leaving 17 bases between. CDR3 length: 16 amino acids.

V is TRBV7-3 and J is TRBJ1-1; 7 nucleotides align to TRBD1. CDR3 length: 13 residues. Germline V gene sequence: CDR1 SGHTA, CDR2 FQGTGA. Trimming took 3 bases from V and 7 from J; bases not matched to a gene: 5. The CDR3 sequence: CASSLDRSYEAFF. The CDR3 region has the DNA TGTGCCAGCAGCTTGGACAGGAGTTATGAAGCTTTCTTT.

The chain is built from TRBV4-2 and TRBJ2-2; D is undetermined. The V gene's germline CDR1 is LGHNA and CDR2 YNFKEQ. Trimming shortened V by 4 bases and J by 2 bases, and 20 bases separated the two germline ends. The CDR3 consists of 18 residues. The CDR3 protein is CASSREFFQEKNTGELFF. CDR3 nucleotide sequence: TGTGCCAGCAGCCGAGAATTTTTTCAGGAAAAAAACACCGGGGAGCTGTTTTTT.